These T cell receptor beta chains were read from a single sample in a study of blood T cell repertoires in COVID-19. Assay: immunoSEQ multiplex PCR; the TCRdb copy retains only in-frame clones and omits some. This sample carries about 63,000 clones, 85% to 90% of them seen once, and the ten largest clones take around 5%. The sample was peripheral blood. The receptors were gathered from a man aged 50 or older with active COVID-19. Both conserved end residues are trimmed from each CDR3.

V gene	J gene	CDR3 length	CDR3 protein
TRBV12-3/TRBV12-4	TRBJ1-5	11	ASSPSSNQPQH
TRBV7-2	TRBJ2-5	14	ASSVNAPTVQETQY
TRBV5-1	TRBJ2-1	12	ASSLAPGENEQF
TRBV7-9	TRBJ1-2	15	ASSFGTGGKTNYGYT
TRBV28	TRBJ2-2	14	ASRQGPIGKTGELF
TRBV10-1	TRBJ2-3	16	ASNPPSRPGWSTDTQY
TRBV6-5	TRBJ2-3	12	ASRAQGLTDTQY
TRBV19	TRBJ2-5	11	ASSVRVGETQY
TRBV19	TRBJ2-7	11	ASSTRGTYEQY
TRBV7-9	TRBJ1-2	11	ASFRDRGYGYT
TRBV4-2	TRBJ1-6	12	ASSQGQGGSPLH
TRBV11-3	TRBJ2-1	14	ASSLVGQGKNNEQF
TRBV9	TRBJ2-1	13	ASSAGSSSYNEQF
TRBV5-4	TRBJ1-2	13	ASSLASSGFYGYT
TRBV5-4	TRBJ1-2	12	ASSLRTGNYGYT
TRBV7-9	TRBJ2-2	11	ASSVDRAGELF